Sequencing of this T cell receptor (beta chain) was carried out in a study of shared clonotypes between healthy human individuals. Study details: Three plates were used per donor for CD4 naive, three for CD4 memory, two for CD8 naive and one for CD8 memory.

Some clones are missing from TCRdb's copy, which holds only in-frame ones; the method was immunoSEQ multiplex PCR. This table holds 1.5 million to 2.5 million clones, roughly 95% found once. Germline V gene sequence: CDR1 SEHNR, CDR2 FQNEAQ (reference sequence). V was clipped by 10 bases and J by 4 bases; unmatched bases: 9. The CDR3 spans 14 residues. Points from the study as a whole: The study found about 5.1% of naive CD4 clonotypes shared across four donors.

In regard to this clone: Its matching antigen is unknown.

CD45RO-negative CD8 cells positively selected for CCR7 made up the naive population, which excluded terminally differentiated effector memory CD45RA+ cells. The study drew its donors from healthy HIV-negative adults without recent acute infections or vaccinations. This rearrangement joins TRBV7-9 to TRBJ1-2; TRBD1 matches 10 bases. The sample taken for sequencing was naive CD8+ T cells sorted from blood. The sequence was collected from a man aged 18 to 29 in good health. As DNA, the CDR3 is TGTGCCACCACTCCCGGGACAGGGGCCTATGGCTACACCTTC. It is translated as CATTPGTGAYGYTF. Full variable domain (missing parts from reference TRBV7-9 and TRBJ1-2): DTGVSQNPRHKITKRGQNVTFRCDPISEHNRLYWYRQTLGQGPEFLTYFQNEAQLEKSRLLSDRFSAERPKGSFSTLEIQRTEQGDSAMYLCATTPGTGAYGYTFGSGTRLTVV.